This T cell receptor beta chain originates from a study of blood T cell repertoires in COVID-19. Sequencing was performed with immunoSEQ multiplex PCR; in TCRdb, only in-frame clones are kept and a portion is missing. This table holds approximately 300,000 clones, around 87% found once. Followed longitudinally, the Seattle patients had been enrolled during active infection. The ends were cut back, 5 bases at V and 3 bases at J, with 23 bases in the middle. The CDR3 length is 17 residues. From germline, CDR1 is MDHEN and CDR2 SYDVKM. The TCR sequence derives from a middle-aged woman with COVID-19, enrolled during active disease. V gene TRBV28 combines with J gene TRBJ2-7, with D maybe TRBD2 (6 bases). Sequencing was performed on peripheral blood. CDR3 coding DNA: TGTGCCAGCAGTCGCCCCCCCAACAGCGGGTCTAACTACGAGCAGTACTTC. This encodes CASSRPPNSGSNYEQYF.